Only a few counts were recorded for the clone carrying this TCR beta chain. Its specificity is unknown. Per the germline V gene, CDR1 is DFQATT and CDR2 is SNEGSKA (reference sequence). V lost 1 base to trimming and J lost 7 bases, with 16 bases between them. This CDR3 has 15 amino acids. This sample stems from a study of molecular identifiers for immune sequencing clone quantification. Regarding the study as a whole: Clones exceeding 20 RNA copies carried over 97% of effector molecules but under 1% of naive-cell molecules.

Sorting captured naive CD8 T cells as CD8+CD4-CCR7+CD45RA+. The authors built bulk TCR libraries by previously described methods with listed TCR primers. Each CDR3 protein gets one entry after TCRdb re-called the PCR reads with MiXCR. The sample holds under 600,000 distinct CDR3 sequences, roughly a fifth seen once. V usage is TRBV20-1 and J usage is TRBJ1-4, with D uncertain. The clonotype originates from a human donor in good health. Some libraries in this study had Jurkat cell RNA spiked in. Sample: naive CD8+ T cells from blood, with Jurkat cell RNA spiked in. Documented subset: FACS-sorted CD8+CD4-CCR7+CD45RA+ naive T cells. CDR3 region: CSARAVEILGEKLFF. The CDR3 nucleotides read TGCAGTGCTAGAGCCGTAGAGATTCTGGGTGAAAAACTGTTTTTT.